A single T cell receptor (beta chain) is shown here with its context. The antigen is unknown. This sample was taken from a study of immune evolution from preneoplasia to lung adenocarcinoma. Study-wide context: HLA loss of heterozygosity: 6% to 7.5% AIS, about 15% MIA, over 25% ADC, none AAH. Findings and caveats of the study: Top clone frequencies peaked in normal lung, apparently declining through invasive adenocarcinoma. Later-stage lesions appeared to have more T cells, more diversity, less clonality.

Assay: immunoSEQ multiplex PCR; the TCRdb copy retains only in-frame clones and omits some. The sample holds about 8,000 clones; about 80% are singletons and the top ten take around 2.8%. Trimming stripped 5 bases from V and 2 bases from J, with 16 bases between. Germline values: CDR1 LNHNV, CDR2 YYDKDF (reference sequence). This CDR3 is built from 16 residues. This chain joins TRBV15 and TRBJ2-1, with D possibly being TRBD1 or TRBD2 (5 bases each). The receptor comes from a person aged 65-85 years with lung adenocarcinoma. Material for sequencing was FFPE minimally invasive lung adenocarcinoma tissue. In DNA, the CDR3 is TGTGCCACCAGCGCCTCCGGGACCACTGCCTACAATGAGCAGTTCTTC. Translated: CATSASGTTAYNEQFF.